This record concerns one T cell receptor (beta chain) sequence. Its antigen is unidentified. In germline, CDR1 is SGHNT, CDR2 YYREEE (reference sequence). The CDR3 is made up of 12 amino acids. Trimming shortened V by 7 bases and J by 6 bases, and 14 bases separated the two germline ends. CD45RO-negative CD8 cells positively selected for CCR7 made up the naive population, which excluded terminally differentiated effector memory CD45RA+ cells. This specimen belongs to a study of shared clonotypes between healthy human individuals. Study results and caveats: Of the naive CD4 clonotypes, around 4.8% were shared across a handful of donors. Few donors limited the genetic and exposure-history diversity represented. Generation of non-shared clonotypes was less probable than generation of clonotypes shared by all four donors.

Each PCR replicate from the sorted subsets contained about 180 ng DNA, which is about 31,000 T cell genomes. Produced via immunoSEQ multiplex PCR; TCRdb's table is partial and in-frame only. The sample lists approximately 810,000 clones; about 92% were seen once. The rearrangement links TRBV5-4 to TRBJ2-7; either TRBD1 or TRBD2 may fit D (5 bases each). The sequence came from a young man in good health. Sequenced: naive CD8+ T cells sorted from blood. CDR3 protein: CASWGSGSEQYF. CDR3 bases: TGTGCCAGCTGGGGGTCTGGGAGCGAGCAGTACTTC.